Below are 5 T cell receptor beta chains sequenced from a single sample in a study of blood T cells in healthy people across ages. PCR was performed a second time for about 7 to 12 cycles using a sample-barcoded 5' primer and a J-beta primer mix. Each CDR3 protein gets one entry after TCRdb re-called the 5' RACE reads with MiXCR. The sample includes roughly 830,000 distinct CDR3 sequences, approximately 67% seen only once; the top ten take roughly a quarter. The material sequenced was blood. The receptors stem from a man aged 30-40 years in good health.

The chain has TRBV7-9 and TRBJ2-3; D ambiguous. The CDR3 is 13 amino acids. V dropped 5 bases and J dropped 7 bases, with 13 bases sitting between them. Germline V gene lookup returns CDR1 SEHNR and CDR2 FQNEAQ (reference sequence). In DNA form, the CDR3 reads TGTGCCAGCAGCCCCTTCAACCGTCATACGCAGTATTTT. Translation gives CASSPFNRHTQYF.

V usage is TRBV28 and J usage is TRBJ2-1, with 11 positions matching TRBD2. With 7 bases clipped from V and 4 bases from J, the junction kept 12 bases outside the gene matches. Per germline, CDR1 MDHEN and CDR2 SYDVKM. This CDR3 comprises 17 residues. The CDR3 coding sequence is TGTGCCAGCACCTCACAGGAGGGGACTAGCGGATACAATGAGCAGTTCTTC. Its protein is CASTSQEGTSGYNEQFF.

The V gene is TRBV15, the J gene TRBJ2-4, with 7 bases identical to TRBD2. Germline V gives CDR1 LNHNV, CDR2 YYDKDF (reference sequence). The CDR3 spans 15 residues. The trim removed 3 bases at V and 0 bases at J, leaving 2 bases unmatched. CDR3 DNA sequence: TGTGCCACCAGCAGCGGGGGGTTAGCCAAAAACATTCAGTACTTC. It is translated as CATSSGGLAKNIQYF.

A remark on this clonotype: This sequence may be a read error, since a much larger clone differs from it by one base. DNA for the CDR3: TGTGCCAGCAGCCCCCGACGGGGGGGAGGACTAGCGGGGCGCCCCTCCCACAATGAGCAGTTCTTC. It encodes CASSPRRGGGLAGRPSHNEQFF. This chain connects TRBV9 to TRBJ2-1; 12 nucleotides agree with TRBD2. The V gene's germline CDR1 is SGDLS and CDR2 YYNGEE. The length of the CDR3 is 22 residues.

This clonotype has more than one count but fewer than ten. This chain uses TRBV4-2 with TRBJ2-7; 13 bases fit TRBD2. This CDR3 spans 16 amino acids. Germline assignment: CDR1 LGHNA and CDR2 YNFKEQ. With 5 bases clipped from V and 7 bases from J, the junction kept 11 bases outside the gene matches. The CDR3 sequence: CASSSGTSGGVQEQYF. CDR3 in DNA: TGTGCCAGCAGCAGCGGAACTAGCGGGGGGGTACAAGAGCAGTACTTC.